What follows describes a single T cell receptor beta chain. Antigen: not known. TCR beta CDR3 regions were amplified from RNA transcripts. The primer set for the first-round RT-PCR of the TCR CDR3 was HTBI. In TCRdb, the multiplex PCR reads were re-called with MiXCR into one record per CDR3 protein. The sample shows around 600,000 distinct CDR3 sequences, about 15% of them seen only once. This sample was included in a study of T cells in Graves' hyperthyroidism and ophthalmopathy. Study results and limitations: Onset of ophthalmopathy came a median around 6.5 months after the model predicted it. Most thyroid clonotypes that were expanded above 0.001 also turned up in blood.

Losses at the gene ends were 2 bases for V and 2 bases for J; bases not matched to a gene: 13. Germline CDR1 is SGHAT and CDR2 is FQNNGV. The CDR3 is 18 amino acids. The definition of stable Graves' hyperthyroidism was no ophthalmopathy progression within 18 months. Fresh peripheral blood, 10 ml, was the source of the PBMCs. Specimen: blood. The rearrangement links TRBV11-2 to TRBJ1-1, with 8 bases aligning to TRBD1. The sequence came from a woman younger than 45 with Graves' hyperthyroidism. The CDR3 sequence: CASSLRPGGVVVNTEAFF. The CDR3 DNA is TGTGCCAGCAGCTTACGTCCAGGGGGCGTGGTGGTTAACACTGAAGCTTTCTTT. Using reference TRBV11-2 and TRBJ1-1 for the parts outside the CDR3, the full variable domain is EAGVAQSPRYKIIEKRQSVAFWCNPISGHATLYWYQQILGQGPKLLIQFQNNGVVDDSQLPKDRFSAERLKGVDSTLKIQPAKLEDSAVYLCASSLRPGGVVVNTEAFFGQGTRLTVV.